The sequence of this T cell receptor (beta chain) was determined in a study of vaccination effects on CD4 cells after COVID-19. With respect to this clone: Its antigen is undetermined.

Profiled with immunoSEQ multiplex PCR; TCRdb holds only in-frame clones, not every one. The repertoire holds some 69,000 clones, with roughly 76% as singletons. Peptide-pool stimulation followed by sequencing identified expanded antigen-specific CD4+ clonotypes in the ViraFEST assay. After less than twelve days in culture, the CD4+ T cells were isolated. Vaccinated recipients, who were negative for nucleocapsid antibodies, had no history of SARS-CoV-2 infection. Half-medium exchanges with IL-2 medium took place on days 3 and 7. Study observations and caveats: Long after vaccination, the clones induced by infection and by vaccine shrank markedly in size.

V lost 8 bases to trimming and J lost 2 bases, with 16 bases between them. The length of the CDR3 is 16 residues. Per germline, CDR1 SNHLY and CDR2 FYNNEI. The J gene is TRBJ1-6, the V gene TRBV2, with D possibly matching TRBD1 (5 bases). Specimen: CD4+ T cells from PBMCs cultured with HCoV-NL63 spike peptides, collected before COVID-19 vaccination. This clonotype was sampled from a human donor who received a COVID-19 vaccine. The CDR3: CASSQGAGAYNSPLHF. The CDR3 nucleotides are TGTGCCAGCTCTCAAGGGGCGGGGGCCTATAATTCACCCCTCCACTTT.